The 31 T cell receptor beta chains below all came from one sample that was sequenced in a study of cytomegalovirus exposure and HLA in healthy donors. This PCR relied on a set of 60 Vbeta primers and 13 Jbeta primers. The repertoire was sequenced with immunoSEQ multiplex PCR; TCRdb's copy has only in-frame clones and lacks some. The data hold about 160,000 clones, with roughly four fifths observed a single time. Input material: PBMCs. The origin of the receptors is a woman between 50 and 59 years old in good health and CMV-seropositive.

For this clone: In the same sample, other DNA sequences code for this CDR3. The genes are TRBV18 and TRBJ1-3, with D perhaps matching TRBD1 (5 bases). Germline values: CDR1 KGHSH, CDR2 LQKENI. V was cut by 2 bases and J by 3 bases, with 17 bases left in between. The CDR3 sequence is 17 residues long. The CDR3 region is CASSPTAGGISGNTIYF. The CDR3 bases are TGTGCCAGCTCACCAACCGCTGGGGGGATCAGTGGAAACACCATATATTTT. Looking up the rest from reference TRBV18 and TRBJ1-3 gives the full variable domain: NAGVMQNPRHLVRRRGQEARLRCSPMKGHSHVYWYRQLPEEGLKFMVYLQKENIIDESGMPKERFSAEFPKEGPSILRIQQVVRGDSAAYFCASSPTAGGISGNTIYFGEGSWLTVV.

The rearrangement links TRBV15 to TRBJ2-7; D gene uncertain. CDR1 LNHNV and CDR2 YYDKDF come from the germline V gene (reference sequence). The CDR3 contains 13 residues. Trimming removed 3 bases at V and 5 bases at J, with 11 bases between. CDR3 bases: TGTGCCACCAGCAGTGCCAGATCTGACGAGCAGTACTTC. It encodes CATSSARSDEQYF.

The rearrangement joins TRBV5-1 to TRBJ2-7; D is unresolved. CDR3 length equals 16 residues. Germline loops: CDR1 SGHRS, CDR2 YFSETQ. The ends were cut back, 0 bases at V and 4 bases at J, with 17 bases in the middle. CDR3 amino acids: CASSLGVAGSTYEQYF. The CDR3 DNA sequence: TGCGCCAGCAGCTTGGGGGTAGCTGGTAGCACATACGAGCAGTACTTC.

The V call is TRBV5-1, the J call TRBJ1-2, with 7 bases that match TRBD1. Germline loops: CDR1 SGHRS, CDR2 YFSETQ. V lost 4 bases and J lost 3; bases outside the gene matches: 9. The CDR3 has 15 amino acids. For the CDR3, the DNA is TGCGCCAGCAGCCCCCAGGGGGTATTGGACTATGGCTACACCTTC. It specifies CASSPQGVLDYGYTF.

The rearrangement joins TRBV6-1 to TRBJ2-1, with 10 nucleotides matching TRBD2. The CDR3 runs 13 residues. After removal of 10 bases from V and 5 bases from J, the junction contained 5 bases not matched to a gene. Per germline, CDR1 MNHNS and CDR2 SASEGT. CDR3 coding DNA: TGTGCCACCGGGCTAGCGGGGGACAATGAGCAGTTCTTC. Amino acid sequence: CATGLAGDNEQFF.

The chain is built from TRBV20-1 and TRBJ1-2; D unclear. Between the trimmed V and J ends, which lost 3 bases and 4 bases, there was a span of 6 bases. The CDR3 consists of 11 residues. Germline V gene data show CDR1 as DFQATT and CDR2 as SNEGSKA (reference sequence). This chain's CDR3 is CSASVIYGYTF. The DNA for the CDR3 is TGCAGTGCTAGTGTCATCTATGGCTACACCTTC.

The CDR3 spells CASWGSGGNEKLFF. As DNA, the CDR3 is TGTGCCAGCTGGGGGTCGGGGGGTAATGAAAAACTGTTTTTT. The V call is TRBV6-6, the J call TRBJ1-4, with TRBD1 as a possible D gene (5 bases). CDR1 and CDR2 from the germline V gene are MNHNY and SVGAGI (reference sequence). The CDR3 sequence is 14 residues long. V gave up 8 bases and J gave up 4 bases, with 14 bases separating them.

The chain's CDR3 is CASSPTGQAPYEQYF. The CDR3 coding sequence is TGTGCCAGCAGCCCGACCGGACAGGCACCCTACGAGCAGTACTTC. V gene TRBV7-3 combines with J gene TRBJ2-7; 7 bases are shared with TRBD1. The CDR3 consists of 15 residues. The junction had 9 bases not matched to a gene; V was cut back by 5 bases and J by 2 bases. Germline CDR1 SGHTA, CDR2 FQGTGA.

The V and J genes are TRBV5-1 and TRBJ1-6, with 8 positions matching TRBD1. Unmatched junction bases numbered 12, after V lost 6 bases and J lost 10 bases. Germline CDR1 is SGHRS and CDR2 is YFSETQ. This CDR3 is built from 15 residues. This chain's CDR3 is CASTIGQGSRSPLHF. DNA for the CDR3: TGCGCCAGCACCATCGGACAGGGAAGTCGGTCACCCCTCCACTTT.

The chain is built from TRBV11-2 and TRBJ1-5; no definite D call. V lost 1 base, J lost 4 bases, and 5 bases lay in between. This CDR3 region has 13 residues. Germline V gene sequence: CDR1 SGHAT, CDR2 FQNNGV. The chain's CDR3 is CASSLAENQPQHF. The DNA of the CDR3 is TGTGCCAGCAGCTTAGCGGAGAATCAGCCCCAGCATTTT.

The chain recombines TRBV7-8 with TRBJ2-1; D ambiguous. The V end was cut by 0 bases, the J end by 2 bases, with 11 bases between. Germline V gene lookup returns CDR1 SGHVS and CDR2 FQNEAQ. The CDR3 has 16 amino acids. The DNA of the CDR3 is TGTGCCAGCAGCTTAGCCGTCCAGTTTCCCTACAATGAGCAGTTCTTC. Translation: CASSLAVQFPYNEQFF.

This chain links TRBV5-6 with TRBJ1-4, with 7 bases lining up with TRBD1. J lost 7 bases, V lost 1 base, and 4 bases had no gene match. The CDR3 is 14 residues long. Germline CDR1 is SGHDT and CDR2 is YYEEEE. The CDR3 coding sequence is TGTGCCAGCAGCTTGACGGGACAGTTTGAAAAACTGTTTTTT. It translates to CASSLTGQFEKLFF.

The chain has TRBV29-1 and TRBJ1-2, with 7 nucleotides matching TRBD1. The CDR3 runs 11 residues. The germline CDR1 and CDR2 sequences are SQVTM and ANQGSEA. Trimming at V came to 7 bases and at J to 8 bases, leaving 7 bases not matched to a gene. The CDR3 nucleotides read TGCAGCGCACAGACAGGGTTAGGCTACACCTTC. It encodes CSAQTGLGYTF.

This clone was picked up a small number of times. J is TRBJ1-1 and V is TRBV2; tentatively, D is TRBD1 (5 bases). CDR3 length equals 14 residues. The ends were cut back, 2 bases at V and 2 bases at J, with 9 bases in the middle. The germline V gene has CDR1 SNHLY and CDR2 FYNNEI. CDR3 in amino acids: CASSELTANTEAFF. In nucleotides, the CDR3 is TGTGCCAGCAGTGAATTGACAGCTAACACTGAAGCTTTCTTT.

This clone has just one count. V usage is TRBV5-1 and J usage is TRBJ1-6; 7 positions match TRBD1. Germline CDR1 is SGHRS and CDR2 is YFSETQ. The V gene end was trimmed by 4 bases and the J gene end by 8 bases; junction bases not matched to a gene: 3. CDR3 length: 13 amino acids. The CDR3 sequence is CASSITGDSPLHF. The DNA for the CDR3 is TGCGCCAGCAGCATAACAGGGGATTCACCCCTCCACTTT.

The chain uses TRBV9 and TRBJ1-3; 9 bases agree with TRBD1. The CDR3 totals 16 residues. The trim removed 4 bases at V and 1 base at J, leaving 6 bases unmatched. Per the germline V gene, CDR1 is SGDLS and CDR2 is YYNGEE. The CDR3 reads CASSPRQGGSGNTIYF. CDR3 bases: TGTGCCAGCAGCCCTAGACAGGGGGGTTCTGGAAACACCATATATTTT.

V is TRBV5-6 and J is TRBJ1-1, with no clear D. This CDR3 is built from 12 residues. The V end was cut by 0 bases, the J end by 7 bases, with 7 bases between. The V gene's germline CDR1 is SGHDT and CDR2 YYEEEE. The CDR3 DNA reads as TGTGCCAGCAGCTTGGTTTTCAGTGAAGCTTTCTTT. This codes for CASSLVFSEAFF.

This clone was seen a single time. This chain joins TRBV10-3 and TRBJ2-2; 7 nucleotides align to TRBD1. CDR3 length: 15 residues. V lost 4 bases to trimming and J lost 1 base; unmatched junction nucleotides: 3. CDR1 is ENHRY, CDR2 SYGVKD, per germline. The CDR3: CAISARTGNTGELFF. CDR3 coding DNA: TGTGCCATCAGTGCCCGGACAGGGAACACCGGGGAGCTGTTTTTT.

This chain links TRBV18 with TRBJ1-5; possible D gene TRBD1, 5 bases. The CDR3 is made up of 13 amino acids. Germline assignment: CDR1 KGHSH and CDR2 LQKENI. V lost 3 bases, J lost 6 bases, and 9 bases lay in between. Written as DNA, the CDR3 is TGTGCCAGCTCACCGGGGGGGAGTCAGCCCCAGCATTTT. Translation gives CASSPGGSQPQHF.

On this clone itself: Different DNA sequences within this sample yield the same CDR3. J is TRBJ2-6 and V is TRBV5-1; 7 nucleotides line up with TRBD1. This CDR3 has 15 amino acids. Unmatched junction bases numbered 2, after V lost 3 bases and J lost 2 bases. Per germline, CDR1 SGHRS and CDR2 YFSETQ. CDR3 DNA sequence: TGCGCCAGCAGCTCTGACAGGGCTGGGGCCAACGTCCTGACTTTC. Its translation: CASSSDRAGANVLTF.

V is TRBV6-1 and J is TRBJ2-7; tentative D call: TRBD2 (6 bases). CDR1 and CDR2 from the germline V gene are MNHNS and SASEGT. V was clipped by 0 bases and J by 3 bases, with 12 bases between them. The CDR3 runs to 15 residues. The CDR3: CASSEALGGIYEQYF. The CDR3 nucleotides are TGTGCCAGCAGTGAAGCCCTCGGCGGGATCTACGAGCAGTACTTC.

The genes are TRBV6-5 and TRBJ1-5; maybe TRBD1 (5 bases). V lost 6 bases, J lost 3 bases, and 15 bases lay in between. CDR1 is MNHEY and CDR2 is SVGAGI in the germline V gene. This CDR3 has 15 residues. Here the CDR3 DNA reads TGTGCCAGCAGGAGCCGGGGGACCTACAATCAGCCCCAGCATTTT. Its translation is CASRSRGTYNQPQHF.

Remarks on this clone: Additional DNA sequences in this sample encode the identical CDR3. This chain joins TRBV5-1 and TRBJ1-1; D remains ambiguous. CDR1 is SGHRS and CDR2 is YFSETQ in the germline V gene. Trimming stripped 2 bases from V and 1 base from J, with 6 bases between. The CDR3 runs to 13 residues. The CDR3 sequence is CASSLGGNTEAFF. In nucleotides, the CDR3 is TGCGCCAGCAGCTTAGGAGGGAACACTGAAGCTTTCTTT.

The rearrangement links TRBV6-1 to TRBJ1-1; 8 bases fit TRBD1. The V segment lost 1 base and the J segment 14 bases; nucleotides outside the gene matches: 6. Looked up from germline, CDR1 is MNHNS and CDR2 is SASEGT. The CDR3 covers 12 residues. CDR3 residues: CASSEGGRGQFF. In DNA, the CDR3 is TGTGCCAGCAGTGAAGGAGGCAGGGGGCAGTTCTTT.

The genes are TRBV5-1 and TRBJ2-2, with 7 bases aligning to TRBD1. The V segment lost 0 bases and the J segment 4 bases; nucleotides outside the gene matches: 9. This CDR3 is built from 17 residues. Germline CDR1 reads SGHRS; CDR2 reads YFSETQ. The chain's CDR3 is CASSLGTRGPGTGELFF. In DNA form, the CDR3 reads TGCGCCAGCAGCTTGGGAACTAGGGGGCCTGGCACCGGGGAGCTGTTTTTT.

The J gene is TRBJ1-1, the V gene TRBV5-6, with D tentatively TRBD1 (6 bases). Trimming shortened V by 3 bases and J by 1 base, and 13 bases separated the two germline ends. Looked up from germline, CDR1 is SGHDT and CDR2 is YYEEEE. CDR3 length: 15 residues. For the CDR3, the DNA is TGTGCCAGCAGCTACCGACAGGCGTGGAACACTGAAGCTTTCTTT. Residues: CASSYRQAWNTEAFF. Full variable domain (remainder filled in from reference TRBV5-6 and TRBJ1-1): DAGVTQSPTHLIKTRGQQVTLRCSPKSGHDTVSWYQQALGQGPQFIFQYYEEEERQRGNFPDRFSGHQFPNYSSELNVNALLLGDSALYLCASSYRQAWNTEAFFGQGTRLTVV.

This clone was seen once. This chain uses TRBV6-5 with TRBJ1-1, with 7 bases identical to TRBD1. The V segment lost 6 bases and the J segment 0 bases; nucleotides outside the gene matches: 7. The CDR3 loop spans 15 amino acids. The germline V gene encodes CDR1 MNHEY and CDR2 SVGAGI. CDR3 loop: CASSPADRVNTEAFF. CDR3 bases: TGTGCCAGCAGCCCTGCCGACAGGGTGAACACTGAAGCTTTCTTT.

The chain carries TRBV10-3 and TRBJ1-2, with no clear D. The V gene's germline CDR1 is ENHRY and CDR2 SYGVKD. The V end was cut by 0 bases, the J end by 0 bases, with 8 bases between. The CDR3 has 15 amino acids. The CDR3 coding sequence is TGTGCCATCAGTGAGTCGAGCCTCTCTAACTATGGCTACACCTTC. It encodes CAISESSLSNYGYTF.

This clone was recorded a few times. V usage is TRBV27 and J usage is TRBJ2-7, with TRBD1 matching over 7 bases. CDR3 length equals 12 residues. V was clipped by 6 bases and J by 3 bases; unmatched bases: 2. CDR1 and CDR2 (germline): MNHEY, SMNVEV (reference sequence). The CDR3 DNA reads TGTGCCAGCAGACAGGGGCACTACGAGCAGTACTTC. Translating gives CASRQGHYEQYF.

Regarding this clone: The junction shows a germline mismatch at one end, possibly a read error. The chain uses TRBV5-1 and TRBJ1-1, with a tentative D call TRBD1 (5 bases). CDR1 and CDR2 (germline): SGHRS, YFSETQ. This CDR3 is built from 15 residues. The CDR3 here is CASRLGFGADTEAFF. CDR3 nucleotides: TGCGCCAGCAGGTTGGGTTTTGGGGCGGACACTGAAGCTTTCTTT.

V usage is TRBV5-1 and J usage is TRBJ2-7; possible D gene TRBD2, 7 bases. CDR1 SGHRS and CDR2 YFSETQ come from the germline V gene. The CDR3 length is 16 residues. V was shortened by 1 base and J by 5 bases, with 19 bases between the two germline ends. CDR3 nucleotide sequence: TGCGCCAGCAGCTTGTCGGTGGGGGGGCCCAATCACGAGCAGTACTTC. Translation: CASSLSVGGPNHEQYF.